This note documents a single TCR beta chain sequence. V gave up 2 bases and J gave up 4 bases, with 7 bases separating them. Germline V gene lookup returns CDR1 KGHDR and CDR2 SFDVKD. The CDR3 runs 13 residues. This sample stems from a study of blood T cell repertoires in COVID-19. Clones were read by immunoSEQ multiplex PCR, and TCRdb kept only the in-frame ones, dropping some. The sample consists of 100,000 to 150,000 clones, about 84% of them appearing once. The chain couples TRBV24-1 to TRBJ1-2; D call uncertain. Material for sequencing was peripheral blood. The sequence came from a human donor in a cohort sampled during active COVID-19. Here the CDR3 reads CATSDSSFYGYTF. CDR3 in DNA: TGTGCCACCAGTGATTCGTCCTTCTATGGCTACACCTTC.